The present entry profiles one TCR beta chain with its context. The same CDR3 arises from other DNA sequences in this sample as well. Donation came from healthy HIV-negative adults that had no recent acute infections or vaccinations. The V gene lost 3 bases and the J gene lost 1 base, with 12 bases spanning the gap. Germline V lookup: CDR1 KGHSH, CDR2 LQKENI. This CDR3 contains 15 residues. The method was immunoSEQ multiplex PCR; TCRdb's version includes in-frame clones alone and lacks a portion of them. The sample lists 2 million to 2.5 million clones, 93% seen once, with 0.39% in the top ten. These data are taken from a study of shared clonotypes between healthy human individuals. The overall study: Each donor's CD8 memory used one plate, CD8 naive two, each CD4 subset three.

The receptor's source is a man between 18 and 29 years old in good health. Some clones in this sample may be carry-over from other donors' samples. The chain carries TRBV18 and TRBJ1-1, with a weak D call TRBD1 (6 bases). The specimen sequenced was naive CD4+ T cells from PBMCs. The subset: CD45RA+ positively selected. The CDR3 spells CASSPMRQENTEAFF. The CDR3 bases are TGTGCCAGCTCACCGATGCGACAGGAGAACACTGAAGCTTTCTTT.